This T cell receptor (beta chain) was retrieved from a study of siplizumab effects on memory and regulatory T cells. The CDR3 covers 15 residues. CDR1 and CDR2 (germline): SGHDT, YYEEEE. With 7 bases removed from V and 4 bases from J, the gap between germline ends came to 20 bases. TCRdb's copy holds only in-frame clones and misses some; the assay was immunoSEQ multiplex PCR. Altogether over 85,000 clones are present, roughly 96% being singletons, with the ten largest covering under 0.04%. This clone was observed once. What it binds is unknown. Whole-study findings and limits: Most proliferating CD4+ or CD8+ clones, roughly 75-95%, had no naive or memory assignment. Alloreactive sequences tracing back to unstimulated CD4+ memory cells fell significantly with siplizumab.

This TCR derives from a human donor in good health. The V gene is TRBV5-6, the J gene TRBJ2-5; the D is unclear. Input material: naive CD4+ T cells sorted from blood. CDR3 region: CASENTGFKGETQYF. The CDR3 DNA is TGTGCCAGCGAGAATACGGGCTTCAAGGGAGAGACCCAGTACTTC. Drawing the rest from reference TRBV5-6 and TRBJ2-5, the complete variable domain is DAGVTQSPTHLIKTRGQQVTLRCSPKSGHDTVSWYQQALGQGPQFIFQYYEEEERQRGNFPDRFSGHQFPNYSSELNVNALLLGDSALYLCASENTGFKGETQYFGPGTRLLVL.